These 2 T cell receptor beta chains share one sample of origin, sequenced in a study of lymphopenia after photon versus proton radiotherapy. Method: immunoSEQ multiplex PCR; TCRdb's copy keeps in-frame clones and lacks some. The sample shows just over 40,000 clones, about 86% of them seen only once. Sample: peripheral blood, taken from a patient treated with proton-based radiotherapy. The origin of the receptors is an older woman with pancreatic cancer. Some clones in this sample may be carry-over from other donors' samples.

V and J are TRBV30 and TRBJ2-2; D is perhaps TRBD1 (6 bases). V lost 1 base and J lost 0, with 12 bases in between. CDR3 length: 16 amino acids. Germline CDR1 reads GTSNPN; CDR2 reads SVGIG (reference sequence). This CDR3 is CAWSAPRTANTGELFF. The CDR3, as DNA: TGTGCCTGGAGTGCCCCACGGACAGCGAACACCGGGGAGCTGTTTTTT.

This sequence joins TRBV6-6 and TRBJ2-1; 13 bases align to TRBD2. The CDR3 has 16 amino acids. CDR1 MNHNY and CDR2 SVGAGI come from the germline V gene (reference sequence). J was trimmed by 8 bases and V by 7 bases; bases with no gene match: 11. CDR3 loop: CASTKLGGTSGDEQFF. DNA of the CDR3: TGTGCCAGCACCAAGTTAGGGGGGACTAGCGGGGATGAGCAGTTCTTC.